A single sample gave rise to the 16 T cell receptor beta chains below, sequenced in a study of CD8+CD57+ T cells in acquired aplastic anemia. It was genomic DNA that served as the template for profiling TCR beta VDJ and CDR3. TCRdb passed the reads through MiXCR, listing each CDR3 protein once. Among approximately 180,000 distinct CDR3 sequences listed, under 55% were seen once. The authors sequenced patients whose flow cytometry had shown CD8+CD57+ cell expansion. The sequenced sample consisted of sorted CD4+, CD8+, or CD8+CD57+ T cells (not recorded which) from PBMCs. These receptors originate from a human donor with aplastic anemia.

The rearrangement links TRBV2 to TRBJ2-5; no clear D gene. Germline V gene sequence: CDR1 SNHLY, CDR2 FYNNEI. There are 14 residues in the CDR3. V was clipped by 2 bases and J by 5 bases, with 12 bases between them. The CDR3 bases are TGTGCCAGCAGTGAAAAGTCCCGGTGGGAGACCCAGTACTTC. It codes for CASSEKSRWETQYF.

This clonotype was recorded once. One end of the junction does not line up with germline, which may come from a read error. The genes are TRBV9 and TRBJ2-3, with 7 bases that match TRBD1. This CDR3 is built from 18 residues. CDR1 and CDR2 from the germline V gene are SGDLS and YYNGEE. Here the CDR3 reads CASSVGWRYEGAADTQYF. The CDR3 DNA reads TGCGCCAGCAGCGTAGGTTGGCGATATGAGGGGGCGGCAGATACGCAGTATTTT.

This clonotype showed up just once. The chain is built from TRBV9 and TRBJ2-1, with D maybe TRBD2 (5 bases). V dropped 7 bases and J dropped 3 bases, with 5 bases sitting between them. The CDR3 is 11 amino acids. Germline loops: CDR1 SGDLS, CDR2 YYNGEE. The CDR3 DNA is TGTGCCAGCGGGAGCTACAATGAGCAGTTCTTC. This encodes CASGSYNEQFF.

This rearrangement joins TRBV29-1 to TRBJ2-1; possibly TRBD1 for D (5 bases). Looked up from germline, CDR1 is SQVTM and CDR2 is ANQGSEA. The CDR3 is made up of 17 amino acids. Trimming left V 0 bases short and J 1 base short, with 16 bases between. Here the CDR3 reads CSVEDDGAFWSYNEQFF. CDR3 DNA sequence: TGCAGCGTTGAAGATGATGGGGCTTTCTGGTCCTACAATGAGCAGTTCTTC.

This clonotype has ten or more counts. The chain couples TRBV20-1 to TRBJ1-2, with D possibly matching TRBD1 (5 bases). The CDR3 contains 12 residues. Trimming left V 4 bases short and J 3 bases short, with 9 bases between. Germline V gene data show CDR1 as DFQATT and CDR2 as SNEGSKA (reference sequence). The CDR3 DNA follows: TGCAGTGCTACAAGGGGCGACTATGGCTACACCTTC. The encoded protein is CSATRGDYGYTF.

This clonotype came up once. The CDR3 protein is CASSTLGFNEQFF. In nucleotides, the CDR3 is TGTGCCAGTAGTACCCTAGGTTTCAATGAGCAGTTCTTC. The V and J genes are TRBV19 and TRBJ2-1; unclear D gene. Germline lookup yields CDR1 LNHDA and CDR2 SQIVND (reference sequence). The CDR3 sequence is 13 residues long. Trimming stripped 4 bases from V and 6 bases from J, with 10 bases between.

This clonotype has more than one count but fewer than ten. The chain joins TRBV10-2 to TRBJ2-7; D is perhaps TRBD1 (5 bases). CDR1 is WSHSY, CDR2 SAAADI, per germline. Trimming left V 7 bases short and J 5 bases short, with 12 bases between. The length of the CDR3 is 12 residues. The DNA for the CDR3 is TGCGCCAGCACGGCAGGGCGGAACGAGCAGTACTTC. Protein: CASTAGRNEQYF.

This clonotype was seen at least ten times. CDR3 residues: CASSRTVQETQYF. The DNA for the CDR3 is TGTGCCAGTAGTAGAACGGTGCAAGAGACCCAGTACTTC. The V and J genes are TRBV19 and TRBJ2-5; D gene ambiguous. CDR1 is LNHDA, CDR2 SQIVND, per germline (reference sequence). The CDR3 runs 13 residues. The germline V and J ends were trimmed by 4 bases and 2 bases, with 8 bases remaining between them.

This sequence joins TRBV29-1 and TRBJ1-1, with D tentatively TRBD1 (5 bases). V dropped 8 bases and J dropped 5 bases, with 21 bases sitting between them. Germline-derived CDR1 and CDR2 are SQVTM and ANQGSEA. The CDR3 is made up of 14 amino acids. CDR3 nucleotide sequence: TGCAGCACTGCACTCAGGGATTCGGGGACTGAAGCTTTCTTT. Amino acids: CSTALRDSGTEAFF.

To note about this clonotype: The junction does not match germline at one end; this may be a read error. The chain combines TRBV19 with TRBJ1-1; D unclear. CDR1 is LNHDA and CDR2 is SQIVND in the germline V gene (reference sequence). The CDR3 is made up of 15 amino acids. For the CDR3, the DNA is TGTGCCAGTAGGATAGATCGGACGACGGTTACTGAAGCTTTCTTT. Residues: CASRIDRTTVTEAFF.

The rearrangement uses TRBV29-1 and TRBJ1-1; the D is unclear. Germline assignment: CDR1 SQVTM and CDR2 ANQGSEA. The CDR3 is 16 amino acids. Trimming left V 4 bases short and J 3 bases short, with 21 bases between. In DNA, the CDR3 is TGCAGCGTTGCCCCGCACTCTAATCTTCGGGACACTGAAGCTTTCTTT. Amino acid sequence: CSVAPHSNLRDTEAFF.

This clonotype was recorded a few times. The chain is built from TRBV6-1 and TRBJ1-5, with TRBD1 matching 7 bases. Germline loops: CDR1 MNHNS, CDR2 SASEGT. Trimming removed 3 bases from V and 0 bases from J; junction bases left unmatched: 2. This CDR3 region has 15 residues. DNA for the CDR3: TGTGCCAGCAGTGAGGGACAGATTAGCAATCAGCCCCAGCATTTT. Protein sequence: CASSEGQISNQPQHF.

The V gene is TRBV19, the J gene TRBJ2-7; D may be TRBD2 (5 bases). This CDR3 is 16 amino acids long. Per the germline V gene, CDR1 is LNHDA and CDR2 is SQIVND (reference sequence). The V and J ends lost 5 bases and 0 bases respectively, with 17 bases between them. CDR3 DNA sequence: TGTGCCAGTAGTTCCCGAGGAGGAGCAAGCTCCTACGAGCAGTACTTC. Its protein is CASSSRGGASSYEQYF.

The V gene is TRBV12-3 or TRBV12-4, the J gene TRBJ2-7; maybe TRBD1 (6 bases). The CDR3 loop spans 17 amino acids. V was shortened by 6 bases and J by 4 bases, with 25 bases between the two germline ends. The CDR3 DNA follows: TGTGCCAGCAGCCTGAACAGCCACCATTGGGGGCTATACGAGCAGTACTTC. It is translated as CASSLNSHHWGLYEQYF.

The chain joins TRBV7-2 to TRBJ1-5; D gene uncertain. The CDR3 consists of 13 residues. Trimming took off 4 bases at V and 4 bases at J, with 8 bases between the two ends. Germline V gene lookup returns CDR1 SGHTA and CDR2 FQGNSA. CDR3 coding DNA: TGTGCCAGCAGCTGGGCACAGAATCAGCCCCAGCATTTT. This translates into CASSWAQNQPQHF. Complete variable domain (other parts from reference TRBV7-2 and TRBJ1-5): GAGVSQSPSNKVTEKGKDVELRCDPISGHTALYWYRQSLGQGLEFLIYFQGNSAPDKSGLPSDRFSAERTGGSVSTLTIQRTQQEDSAVYLCASSWAQNQPQHFGDGTRLSIL.

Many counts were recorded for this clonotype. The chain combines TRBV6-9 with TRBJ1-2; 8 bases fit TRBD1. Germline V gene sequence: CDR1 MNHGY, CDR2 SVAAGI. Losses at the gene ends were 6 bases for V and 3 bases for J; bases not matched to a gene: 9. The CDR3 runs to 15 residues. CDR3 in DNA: TGTGCCAGCAGGAAAGAGAGGACAGGGTACTATGGCTACACCTTC. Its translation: CASRKERTGYYGYTF.